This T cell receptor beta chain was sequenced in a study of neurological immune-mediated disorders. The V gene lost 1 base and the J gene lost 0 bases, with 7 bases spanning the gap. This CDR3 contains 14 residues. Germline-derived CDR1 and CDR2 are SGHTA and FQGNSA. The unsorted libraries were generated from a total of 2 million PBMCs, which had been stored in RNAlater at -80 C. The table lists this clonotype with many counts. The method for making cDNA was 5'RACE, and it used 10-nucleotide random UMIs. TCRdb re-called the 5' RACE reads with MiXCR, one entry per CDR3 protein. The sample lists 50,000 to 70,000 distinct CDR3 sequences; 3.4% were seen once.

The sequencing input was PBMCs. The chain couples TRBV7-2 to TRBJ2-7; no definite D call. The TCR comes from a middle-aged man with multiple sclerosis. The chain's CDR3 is CASSLEGSSYEQYF. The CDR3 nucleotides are TGTGCCAGCAGCTTAGAGGGCTCCTCCTACGAGCAGTACTTC.